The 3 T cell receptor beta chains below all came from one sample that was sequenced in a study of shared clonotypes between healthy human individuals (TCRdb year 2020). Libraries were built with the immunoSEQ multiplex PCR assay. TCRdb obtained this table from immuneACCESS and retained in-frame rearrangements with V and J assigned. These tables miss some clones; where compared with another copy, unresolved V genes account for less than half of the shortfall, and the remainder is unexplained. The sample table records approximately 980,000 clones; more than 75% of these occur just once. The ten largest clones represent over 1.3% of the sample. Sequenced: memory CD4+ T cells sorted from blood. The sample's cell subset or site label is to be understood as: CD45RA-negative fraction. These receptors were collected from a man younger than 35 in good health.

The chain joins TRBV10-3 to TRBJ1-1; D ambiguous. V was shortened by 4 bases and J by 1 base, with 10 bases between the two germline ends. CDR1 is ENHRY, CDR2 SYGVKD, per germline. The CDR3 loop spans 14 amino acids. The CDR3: CAISGTGGNTEAFF. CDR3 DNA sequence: TGTGCCATCAGTGGGACGGGTGGGAACACTGAAGCTTTCTTT.

CDR3: CASRVISGTEAFF. As DNA, the CDR3 is TGTGCCAGCAGGGTCATCTCAGGGACTGAAGCTTTCTTT. V usage is TRBV2 and J usage is TRBJ1-1; TRBD1 is a possible D gene (5 bases). This CDR3 is built from 13 residues. The germline CDR1 and CDR2 sequences are SNHLY and FYNNEI. The ends were cut back, 6 bases at V and 5 bases at J, with 13 bases in the middle.

This CDR3 is CASSGGTATQYF. Written as DNA, the CDR3 is TGTGCCAGCAGTGGAGGGACGGCAACGCAGTATTTT. The genes are TRBV6-6 and TRBJ2-3; possibly TRBD2 for D (6 bases). Germline CDR1 is MNHNY and CDR2 is SVGAGI (reference sequence). Deletions cut 5 bases from V and 9 bases from J, with 12 bases between. The CDR3 sequence is 12 residues long.